Shown below are 15 T cell receptor beta chains from a single sample sequenced in a study of cytomegalovirus exposure and HLA in healthy donors. Profiling relied on immunoSEQ multiplex PCR, and the TCRdb table lists in-frame clones only, not all of them. The sample has 250,000 to 350,000 clones, 87% seen once. Sample: PBMCs. The source of these receptors is a woman in her 30s in good health and CMV-seropositive.

The CDR3 reads CASSQGLAGLYEQYF. The CDR3 nucleotides are TGTGCCAGCAGCCAGGGACTAGCGGGATTATACGAGCAGTACTTC. The chain has TRBV14 and TRBJ2-7; 13 nucleotides match TRBD2. The junction had 3 bases not matched to a gene; V was cut back by 3 bases and J by 4 bases. CDR1 and CDR2 (germline): SGHDN, FVKESK. The CDR3 is 15 amino acids.

This chain joins TRBV6-1 and TRBJ1-2; maybe TRBD1 (6 bases). With 6 bases removed from V and 0 bases from J, the gap between germline ends came to 8 bases. CDR1 is MNHNS and CDR2 is SASEGT in the germline V gene. CDR3 length: 13 amino acids. The CDR3 protein is CASRGTSNYGYTF. CDR3 DNA: TGTGCCAGCAGGGGGACATCTAACTATGGCTACACCTTC.

The chain links TRBV30 to TRBJ2-3; 7 nucleotides line up with TRBD2. Germline V lookup: CDR1 GTSNPN, CDR2 SVGIG (reference sequence). This CDR3 is built from 16 residues. Trimming at V came to 3 bases and at J to 4 bases, leaving 13 bases not matched to a gene. CDR3 sequence (DNA): TGTGCCTGGAGGAGAGCGGGACCTTGGGGGGCAGATACGCAGTATTTT. Translation gives CAWRRAGPWGADTQYF.

V and J are TRBV5-1 and TRBJ2-1, with unresolved D. The CDR3 totals 11 residues. Trimming shortened V by 2 bases and J by 7 bases, and 4 bases separated the two germline ends. CDR1 and CDR2 (germline): SGHRS, YFSETQ. CDR3: CASSFWNEQFF. CDR3 sequence (DNA): TGCGCCAGCAGCTTTTGGAATGAGCAGTTCTTC.

V gene TRBV14 combines with J gene TRBJ2-3; D is possibly TRBD1 (6 bases). The CDR3 covers 15 residues. Looked up from germline, CDR1 is SGHDN and CDR2 is FVKESK. V lost 6 bases and J lost 0, with 13 bases in between. The CDR3 DNA sequence: TGTGCCAGCAGTTGGACAGAGCTCAGCACAGATACGCAGTATTTT. Translation: CASSWTELSTDTQYF.

V and J are TRBV4-3 and TRBJ2-5; 8 nucleotides match TRBD2. Per the germline V gene, CDR1 is LGHNA and CDR2 is YSLEER. V shed 0 bases, J shed 6 bases, and the junction held 9 bases outside the gene matches. The CDR3 extends over 16 amino acids. The CDR3 coding sequence is TGCGCCAGCAGCCAAGATACCACTAGCGGCATGAAGACCCAGTACTTC. It codes for CASSQDTTSGMKTQYF.

The sample holds a few counts of this clone. The chain employs TRBV2 and TRBJ1-2, with a possible D match to TRBD1 (6 bases). CDR1 SNHLY and CDR2 FYNNEI come from the germline V gene. V dropped 8 bases and J dropped 4 bases, with 17 bases sitting between them. The CDR3 loop spans 14 amino acids. The chain's CDR3 is CASEGVRIGYGYTF. The CDR3, as DNA: TGTGCCAGCGAGGGGGTGCGGATTGGCTATGGCTACACCTTC.

This chain connects TRBV15 to TRBJ2-1; D ambiguous. Germline assignment: CDR1 LNHNV and CDR2 YYDKDF (reference sequence). This CDR3 contains 14 residues. Between the trimmed V and J ends, which lost 8 bases and 0 bases, there was a span of 11 bases. The DNA for the CDR3 is TGTGCCACCTCGCCGGTTAGCTCCTACAATGAGCAGTTCTTC. Protein sequence: CATSPVSSYNEQFF.

The CDR3 region is CASSYPHSGGVNEQFF. The CDR3, as DNA: TGTGCCAGCAGCTACCCCCATAGCGGGGGGGTCAATGAGCAGTTCTTC. This chain uses TRBV7-3 with TRBJ2-1; 11 bases align to TRBD2. Germline lookup yields CDR1 SGHTA and CDR2 FQGTGA. The CDR3 is 16 amino acids. Unmatched junction bases numbered 8, after V lost 4 bases and J lost 6 bases.

The chain recombines TRBV11-2 with TRBJ2-3, with 10 bases matching TRBD2. The CDR3 runs to 15 residues. V gave up 2 bases and J gave up 4 bases; unmatched junction bases: 3. Germline assignment: CDR1 SGHAT and CDR2 FQNNGV. CDR3 loop: CASSLNSGGADTQYF. The CDR3 nucleotides read TGTGCCAGCAGCTTAAACAGCGGGGGGGCAGATACGCAGTATTTT.

The chain carries TRBV6-4 and TRBJ2-7; TRBD2 aligns across 11 bases. V shed 6 bases, J shed 2 bases, and the junction held 6 bases outside the gene matches. Germline V gene data show CDR1 as MRHNA and CDR2 as SNTAGT. This CDR3 has 15 amino acids. The CDR3 loop is CASRRLAGNAYEQYF. Written as DNA, the CDR3 is TGTGCCAGCAGAAGACTAGCGGGAAACGCCTACGAGCAGTACTTC.

In its sample, this clone was seen a few times. The genes are TRBV29-1 and TRBJ1-4, with a tentative D call TRBD1 (5 bases). The CDR3 extends over 13 amino acids. V lost 7 bases and J 8 bases, leaving 17 bases between the germline ends. Germline V gene data show CDR1 as SQVTM and CDR2 as ANQGSEA. The DNA for the CDR3 is TGCAGCGGGGCGGGGGTTTTGGGCGAAAAACTGTTTTTT. This codes for CSGAGVLGEKLFF.

This chain joins TRBV7-9 and TRBJ1-5, with D perhaps matching TRBD1 (5 bases). Trimming removed 3 bases at V and 12 bases at J, with 18 bases between. This CDR3 is 14 amino acids long. Germline loops: CDR1 SEHNR, CDR2 FQNEAQ (reference sequence). The CDR3 coding sequence is TGTGCCAGCAGCTTCACTGACAGCCCGGGGGACCAGCATTTT. Encoded protein: CASSFTDSPGDQHF.

This sequence joins TRBV6-1 and TRBJ2-3; D remains ambiguous. The V gene's germline CDR1 is MNHNS and CDR2 SASEGT. The V end lost 8 bases, the J end lost 0 bases, and 9 bases lay between the germline ends. The CDR3 is 13 amino acids. The CDR3 DNA sequence: TGTGCCAGCGCTGTTCCGAGCACAGATACGCAGTATTTT. It encodes CASAVPSTDTQYF.

CDR3 nucleotides: TGTGCCAGCAGCAGGACCGGGACTAGCGGGTTTTACGAGCAGTACTTC. Translation: CASSRTGTSGFYEQYF. This chain joins TRBV7-9 and TRBJ2-7; 12 nucleotides agree with TRBD2. Germline values: CDR1 SEHNR, CDR2 FQNEAQ (reference sequence). J lost 4 bases, V lost 5 bases, and 9 bases had no gene match. This CDR3 is 16 amino acids long. The full variable domain, in which reference TRBV7-9 and TRBJ2-7 provide the parts outside the CDR3, is DTGVSQNPRHKITKRGQNVTFRCDPISEHNRLYWYRQTLGQGPEFLTYFQNEAQLEKSRLLSDRFSAERPKGSFSTLEIQRTEQGDSAMYLCASSRTGTSGFYEQYFGPGTRLTVT.